This is a list of T cell receptor beta chains from one sample in a study of cytotoxic CD8 clonotypes in ibrutinib-treated CLL. TCRdb's copy holds only in-frame clones and misses some; the assay was immunoSEQ multiplex PCR. The sample records about 14,000 clones, around 70% being singletons. The source was PBMCs, collected before ibrutinib treatment. The receptors come from a human donor with chronic lymphocytic leukemia. CDR3s include the opening cysteine and the closing phenylalanine or tryptophan. A D gene is named only where the DNA matches it firmly. Only part of the rows carry a size: once, few, many, or a class if the clone is expanded.

>TRBJ2-1|.|TRBV14|.
CASSQGPEWGYNEQFF
TGTGCCAGCAGCCAAGGCCCTGAGTGGGGATACAATGAGCAGTTCTTC
>TRBJ1-3|.|TRBV30|TRBD1
CAGRQGGFDTIYF
TGTGCCGGGCGACAGGGGGGGTTTGACACCATATATTTT
>TRBJ2-3|.|TRBV28|.
CASSLRAPPGQYF
TGTGCCAGCAGTTTACGGGCCCCCCCGGGGCAGTATTTT
>TRBJ1-6|few|TRBV18|.
CASSPPGGSPLHF
TGTGCCAGCTCACCACCGGGGGGCTCACCCCTCCACTTT
>TRBJ1-4|.|TRBV5-4|.
CASSHSAGTNEKLFF
TGTGCCAGCAGCCACTCAGCGGGGACTAATGAAAAACTGTTTTTT
>TRBJ2-3|once|TRBV5-1|.
CASSLGGAVDTQYF
TGCGCCAGCAGCTTGGGCGGGGCGGTGGATACGCAGTATTTT
>TRBJ2-4|.|TRBV10-3|.
CAISESGGRRENIQYF
TGTGCCATCAGTGAGTCGGGGGGCCGGCGGGAAAACATTCAGTACTTC
>TRBJ2-5|.|TRBV9|.
CASSVVEGTQYF
TGTGCCAGCAGCGTAGTGGAGGGGACCCAGTACTTC
>TRBJ2-2|.|TRBV11-2|.
CASSPTGGELFF
TGTGCCAGCAGCCCTACGGGCGGGGAGCTGTTTTTT
>TRBJ1-1|.|TRBV4-1|.
CASSQDRGVSNTEAFF
TGCGCCAGCAGCCAAGATCGGGGGGTGAGTAACACTGAAGCTTTCTTT
>TRBJ2-3|.|TRBV30|TRBD2
CAWTGGARDTQYF
TGTGCCTGGACGGGGGGGGCTAGGGATACGCAGTATTTT
>TRBJ2-1|.|TRBV9|.
CASSVAPPNEQFF
TGTGCCAGCAGCGTAGCCCCCCCCAATGAGCAGTTCTTC
>TRBJ1-1|.|TRBV29-1|.
CSVAGRVFGLSNTEAFF
TGCAGCGTTGCGGGTCGGGTATTCGGTCTTTCGAACACTGAAGCTTTCTTT
>TRBJ2-7|few|TRBV7-6|.
CASSPLGGRDYYEQYF
TGTGCCAGCAGCCCCCTAGGGGGGAGGGACTACTACGAGCAGTACTTC
>TRBJ1-2|few|TRBV5-1|.
CASSINPGGAYGYTF
TGCGCCAGCAGCATAAACCCAGGAGGGGCCTATGGCTACACCTTC
>TRBJ1-5|.|TRBV7-6|.
CASSQDSYSNQPQHF
TGTGCCAGCAGCCAGGACAGTTATAGCAATCAGCCCCAGCATTTT
>TRBJ1-2|few|TRBV11-1|.
CASSPHGGVGYGYTF
TGTGCCAGCAGCCCACATGGAGGGGTTGGCTATGGCTACACCTTC
>TRBJ2-1|few|TRBV27|.
CASSLWGYPYNEQFF
TGTGCCAGCAGTTTATGGGGCTACCCCTACAATGAGCAGTTCTTC
>TRBJ1-5|.|TRBV7-2|.
CASTWSTGQGQPQHF
TGTGCCAGCACCTGGTCAACAGGGCAAGGACAGCCCCAGCATTTT
>TRBJ2-7|.|TRBV19|.
CASSTGGGYEQYF
TGTGCCAGTAGTACCGGGGGAGGCTACGAGCAGTACTTC
>TRBJ2-7|.|TRBV19|TRBD1
CASSTQTGVRQYF
TGTGCCAGTAGTACCCAGACAGGGGTGAGGCAGTACTTC
>TRBJ2-1|.|TRBV7-9|.
CASSSRGPDEQFF
TGTGCCAGCAGCTCGAGGGGTCCGGATGAGCAGTTCTTC
>TRBJ1-1|.|TRBV7-9|.
CASSLVLSPEAFF
TGTGCCAGCAGCTTAGTCTTGTCGCCCGAAGCTTTCTTT
>TRBJ2-7|.|TRBV5-4|TRBD2
CASSPGTSGTYEQYF
TGTGCCAGCAGCCCTGGGACTAGCGGAACCTACGAGCAGTACTTC
>TRBJ2-7|few|TRBV7-2|TRBD2
CASSGGTSGPYEQYF
TGTGCCAGCAGCGGAGGGACTAGCGGCCCCTACGAGCAGTACTTC
>TRBJ2-3|.|TRBV15|.
CATSRGGPTDTQYF
TGTGCCACCAGCAGAGGGGGTCCCACAGATACGCAGTATTTT
>TRBJ1-3|.|TRBV9|.
CASSEGPFPRPGNTIYF
TGTGCCAGCAGCGAAGGACCTTTCCCGCGGCCTGGAAACACCATATATTTT
>TRBJ2-7|.|TRBV6-5|TRBD1
CASSRHTGDYEQYF
TGTGCCAGCAGCCGGCACACAGGGGACTACGAGCAGTACTTC
>TRBJ1-1|.|TRBV14|.
CASSRQGGGEAFF
TGTGCCAGCAGCCGGCAGGGTGGGGGTGAAGCTTTCTTT
>TRBJ2-5|.|TRBV5-1|.
CASSLPRMVNQETQYF
TGCGCCAGCAGCTTGCCACGAATGGTGAACCAAGAGACCCAGTACTTC
>TRBJ2-1|.|TRBV14|TRBD1
CASSQAQGARQFF
TGTGCCAGCAGCCAAGCCCAGGGGGCGCGGCAGTTCTTC
>TRBJ1-4|.|TRBV2|TRBD1
CASSPTTGAGEKLFF
TGTGCCAGCAGTCCTACAACAGGGGCGGGTGAAAAACTGTTTTTT
>TRBJ2-5|few|TRBV10-3|.
CAISLGTVEETQYF
TGTGCCATCAGCCTGGGGACGGTCGAAGAGACCCAGTACTTC
>TRBJ2-2|once|TRBV7-3|TRBD2
CASSPGLVGELFF
TGTGCCAGCAGCCCCGGACTAGTCGGGGAGCTGTTTTTT
>TRBJ2-5|.|TRBV5-4|TRBD2
CASSLGLADQETQYF
TGTGCCAGCAGCTTGGGGCTAGCGGACCAAGAGACCCAGTACTTC
>TRBJ2-7|.|TRBV7-2|.
CASSPHGAELHEQYF
TGTGCCAGCAGCCCGCACGGCGCGGAGTTACACGAGCAGTACTTC
>TRBJ2-5|.|TRBV7-8|.
CASSSRWQGTQYF
TGTGCCAGCAGCTCCAGGTGGCAGGGGACCCAGTACTTC
>TRBJ1-6|.|TRBV18|.
CASSPRPGGDSPLHF
TGTGCCAGCTCACCACGGCCGGGCGGGGATTCACCCCTCCACTTT
>TRBJ1-1|.|TRBV28|TRBD1
CASPPGQGWANTEAFF
TGTGCCAGCCCACCGGGACAGGGGTGGGCGAACACTGAAGCTTTCTTT
>TRBJ2-7|.|TRBV6-6|.
CATTTPSSYEQYF
TGTGCCACAACGACGCCGAGCTCCTACGAGCAGTACTTC
>TRBJ2-7|.|TRBV4-3|TRBD1
CASSQDPPGTGGGRYEQYF
TGCGCCAGCAGCCAAGACCCCCCCGGGACAGGGGGCGGCCGGTACGAGCAGTACTTC
>TRBJ2-3|.|TRBV11-3|.
CASSPRATDTQYF
TGTGCCAGCAGCCCCCGGGCTACAGATACGCAGTATTTT
>TRBJ1-3|.|TRBV6-6|.
CASSYRWTSSGNTIYF
TGTGCCAGCAGTTACCGATGGACATCCTCTGGAAACACCATATATTTT
>TRBJ2-7|.|TRBV4-3|TRBD2
CASSQGLAGGYEQYF
TGCGCCAGCAGCCAGGGACTAGCGGGGGGCTACGAGCAGTACTTC
>TRBJ2-7|.|TRBV6-6|.
CASRPGHIYEQYF
TGTGCCAGCAGGCCCGGGCACATCTACGAGCAGTACTTC
>TRBJ1-6|.|TRBV28|TRBD1
CASRMGDRDSPLHF
TGTGCCAGCAGAATGGGGGACAGGGATTCACCCCTCCACTTT
>TRBJ1-2|.|TRBV18|TRBD1
CASSPGQALANYGYTF
TGTGCCAGCTCACCTGGACAGGCGCTAGCTAACTATGGCTACACCTTC
>TRBJ1-4|few|TRBV18|.
CASSPQGGEKLFF
TGTGCCAGCTCACCCCAGGGAGGTGAAAAACTGTTTTTT
>TRBJ2-3|.|TRBV4-3|.
CASSQEASRPPTDTQYF
TGCGCCAGCAGCCAAGAAGCCAGCCGACCGCCCACCGATACGCAGTATTTT
>TRBJ1-1|.|TRBV9|TRBD1
CASSATGGNTEAFF
TGTGCCAGCAGCGCAACAGGGGGGAACACTGAAGCTTTCTTT
>TRBJ2-7|.|TRBV28|.
CASSLSAYEQYF
TGTGCCAGCAGTTTATCGGCCTACGAGCAGTACTTC
>TRBJ2-7|.|TRBV2|.
CASTPWPYEQYF
TGTGCCAGCACCCCGTGGCCCTACGAGCAGTACTTC
>TRBJ1-2|.|TRBV19|.
CATGRGGVIGYTF
TGTGCCACCGGGCGGGGGGGAGTAATTGGCTACACCTTC